This passage covers 29 T cell receptor beta chains from one sample sequenced in a study of blood T cell repertoires in COVID-19. Generated by immunoSEQ multiplex PCR, the TCRdb table keeps only in-frame clones and is missing some. The sample yields tens of thousands of clones, approximately 81% seen once. The material sequenced was peripheral blood. The source is a woman older than 75 with acute or convalescent COVID-19.

This clone was counted once. The rearrangement uses TRBV3-1 (or the pseudogene TRBV3-2) and TRBJ2-1; TRBD2 matches at 9 bases. After removal of 8 bases from V and 0 bases from J, the junction contained 14 bases not matched to a gene. CDR1 and CDR2 (germline): LGHDT, YNNKEL (reference sequence). This CDR3 is built from 18 residues. CDR3 in amino acids: CASPGGVAGACSYNEQFF. CDR3 sequence (DNA): TGTGCCAGCCCAGGGGGAGTAGCGGGGGCCTGCTCCTACAATGAGCAGTTCTTC.

The chain has TRBV3-1 (or the pseudogene TRBV3-2) and TRBJ2-5; 7 nucleotides align to TRBD1. The V gene's germline CDR1 is LGHDT and CDR2 YNNKEL (reference sequence). Trimming removed 2 bases from V and 2 bases from J; junction bases left unmatched: 5. The CDR3 covers 15 residues. CDR3 DNA: TGTGCCAGCAGCCAAATACCGGGACAGCAAGAGACCCAGTACTTC. Its translation: CASSQIPGQQETQYF.

This rearrangement joins TRBV27 to TRBJ1-1, with TRBD1 matching 8 bases. This CDR3 has 17 amino acids. Per the germline V gene, CDR1 is MNHEY and CDR2 is SMNVEV (reference sequence). Trimming took 4 bases from V and 1 from J; bases not matched to a gene: 11. CDR3 region: CASSSQRGQGTNTEAFF. Written as DNA, the CDR3 is TGTGCCAGCAGTTCCCAAAGAGGACAGGGCACGAACACTGAAGCTTTCTTT.

The chain has TRBV7-9 and TRBJ2-7; D not resolved. CDR3 size: 15 residues. Germline loops: CDR1 SEHNR, CDR2 FQNEAQ (reference sequence). V dropped 1 base and J dropped 5 bases, with 15 bases sitting between them. The CDR3 region has the DNA TGTGCCAGCAGCTTAGTTGTATCCCTAGGAAACGAGCAGTACTTC. Translating gives CASSLVVSLGNEQYF. The full variable domain, completed using reference TRBV7-9 and TRBJ2-7, is DTGVSQNPRHKITKRGQNVTFRCDPISEHNRLYWYRQTLGQGPEFLTYFQNEAQLEKSRLLSDRFSAERPKGSFSTLEIQRTEQGDSAMYLCASSLVVSLGNEQYFGPGTRLTVT.

This chain joins TRBV6-6 and TRBJ1-6, with a tentative D call TRBD1 (6 bases). Germline-derived CDR1 and CDR2 are MNHNY and SVGAGI (reference sequence). This CDR3 has 16 amino acids. Trimming took off 7 bases at V and 3 bases at J, with 16 bases between the two ends. The DNA for the CDR3 is TGTGCCAGCAAGGGGGAAGGGACGGACTATAATTCACCCCTCCACTTT. Protein sequence: CASKGEGTDYNSPLHF.

The rearrangement joins TRBV7-2 to TRBJ1-5; no firm D call. Germline loops: CDR1 SGHTA, CDR2 FQGNSA. V gave up 1 base and J gave up 4 bases, with 11 bases separating them. The CDR3 loop spans 15 amino acids. The CDR3: CASSLGSGTNQPQHF. The CDR3 DNA is TGTGCCAGCAGCTTAGGGTCAGGTACTAATCAGCCCCAGCATTTT.

The sample holds a few counts of this clone. The chain combines TRBV5-4 with TRBJ1-2, with D hard to call. This CDR3 contains 12 residues. V was clipped by 4 bases and J by 8 bases, with 12 bases between them. CDR1 and CDR2 (germline): SGHNT, YYREEE (reference sequence). CDR3 protein: CASSRETRGYTF. Here the CDR3 DNA reads TGTGCCAGCAGCCGAGAAACCCGGGGCTACACCTTC.

The rearrangement joins TRBV30 to TRBJ1-4; 7 bases align to TRBD1. The V and J ends lost 5 bases and 4 bases, in that order; junction bases with no gene match: 10. The CDR3 covers 15 residues. Germline V gene sequence: CDR1 GTSNPN, CDR2 SVGIG (reference sequence). This CDR3 is CAWGRGKSGNEKLFF. The CDR3 nucleotides read TGTGCCTGGGGCAGGGGGAAGTCGGGTAATGAAAAACTGTTTTTT.

The genes are TRBV9 and TRBJ1-4; 7 positions match TRBD1. This CDR3 contains 14 residues. J gave up 4 bases and V 7 bases, and 7 bases lay outside the gene matches. CDR1 SGDLS and CDR2 YYNGEE come from the germline V gene. CDR3 loop: CASGGQAFNEKLFF. The CDR3, as DNA: TGTGCCAGCGGAGGACAGGCGTTTAATGAAAAACTGTTTTTT.

The chain couples TRBV5-1 to TRBJ1-4, with a tentative D call TRBD1 (5 bases). Trimming pared 2 bases from V and 7 bases from J, leaving 9 bases between. The CDR3 covers 13 residues. Germline V lookup: CDR1 SGHRS, CDR2 YFSETQ. CDR3 loop: CASSFDSGEKLFF. The DNA of the CDR3 is TGCGCCAGCAGCTTTGACAGTGGTGAAAAACTGTTTTTT.

This chain joins TRBV4-2 and TRBJ2-2, with 9 positions matching TRBD1. Losses at the gene ends were 3 bases for V and 5 bases for J; bases not matched to a gene: 10. The CDR3 consists of 17 residues. Germline CDR1 reads LGHNA; CDR2 reads YNFKEQ. The CDR3 reads CASSQLPGQGLTGELFF. The CDR3, as DNA: TGTGCCAGCAGCCAGTTACCGGGACAGGGACTGACCGGGGAGCTGTTTTTT.

The chain links TRBV5-1 to TRBJ2-7; D possibly corresponds to TRBD2 (5 bases). V shed 2 bases and J shed 6 bases, with 9 bases lying between them. CDR1 is SGHRS, CDR2 YFSETQ, per germline. The CDR3 has 12 residues. The CDR3 spells CASSLGRGEQYF. In DNA form, the CDR3 reads TGCGCCAGCAGCTTAGGACGGGGCGAGCAGTACTTC. Full variable domain (rest looked up from reference TRBV5-1 and TRBJ2-7): KAGVTQTPRYLIKTRGQQVTLSCSPISGHRSVSWYQQTPGQGLQFLFEYFSETQRNKGNFPGRFSGRQFSNSRSEMNVSTLELGDSALYLCASSLGRGEQYFGPGTRLTVT.

The chain couples TRBV18 to TRBJ1-2, with a weak D call TRBD1 (5 bases). CDR1 and CDR2 (germline): KGHSH, LQKENI. Trimming cost V 3 bases and J 0 bases, with 17 bases left between them. The CDR3 contains 17 residues. The CDR3 region is CASSPSAPGGANYGYTF. CDR3 coding DNA: TGTGCCAGCTCACCCTCGGCCCCGGGGGGAGCTAACTATGGCTACACCTTC. Full variable domain (remainder filled in from reference TRBV18 and TRBJ1-2): NAGVMQNPRHLVRRRGQEARLRCSPMKGHSHVYWYRQLPEEGLKFMVYLQKENIIDESGMPKERFSAEFPKEGPSILRIQQVVRGDSAAYFCASSPSAPGGANYGYTFGSGTRLTVV.

V usage is TRBV29-1 and J usage is TRBJ1-1, with TRBD1 identical over 9 bases. Trimming removed 6 bases from V and 0 bases from J; junction bases left unmatched: 5. This CDR3 is 14 amino acids long. CDR1 SQVTM and CDR2 ANQGSEA come from the germline V gene. The CDR3 DNA sequence: TGCAGCGTCCGGGACAGGGCCATGAACACTGAAGCTTTCTTT. Its translation: CSVRDRAMNTEAFF.

This clone was seen once. The genes are TRBV7-9 and TRBJ1-1; no reliable D call. Germline V gene sequence: CDR1 SEHNR, CDR2 FQNEAQ (reference sequence). The CDR3 spans 13 residues. Between the trimmed V and J ends, which lost 1 base and 5 bases, there was a span of 8 bases. The CDR3 loop reads CASSLEGGTEAFF. CDR3 bases: TGTGCCAGCAGCTTAGAGGGAGGGACTGAAGCTTTCTTT.

The J gene is TRBJ1-3, the V gene TRBV30; tentative D call: TRBD1 (6 bases). Trimming removed 4 bases from V and 0 bases from J, with 16 bases in between. Germline loops: CDR1 GTSNPN, CDR2 SVGIG (reference sequence). The CDR3 is 16 amino acids. CDR3 sequence (DNA): TGTGCCTGGACGCCGGGGGGCGGCTACTCTGGAAACACCATATATTTT. Translating gives CAWTPGGGYSGNTIYF.

The chain uses TRBV2 and TRBJ2-1; no clear D gene. Trimming cost V 1 base and J 6 bases, with 7 bases left between them. The CDR3 spans 13 residues. In germline, CDR1 is SNHLY, CDR2 FYNNEI. The CDR3 region is CASSEDPLNEQFF. Here the CDR3 DNA reads TGTGCCAGCAGTGAAGACCCACTCAATGAGCAGTTCTTC. The full variable domain, with the rest looked up from reference TRBV2 and TRBJ2-1, is EPEVTQTPSHQVTQMGQEVILRCVPISNHLYFYWYRQILGQKVEFLVSFYNNEISEKSEIFDDQFSVERPDGSNFTLKIRSTKLEDSAMYFCASSEDPLNEQFFGPGTRLTVL.

The chain couples TRBV19 to TRBJ1-2; the match to TRBD1 covers 8 bases. The CDR3 covers 15 residues. Germline V gene lookup returns CDR1 LNHDA and CDR2 SQIVND (reference sequence). J gave up 0 bases and V 5 bases, and 5 bases lay outside the gene matches. CDR3 bases: TGTGCCAGTAGTTTCGGGACAGGAACTAACTATGGCTACACCTTC. Its protein product is CASSFGTGTNYGYTF.

This clone was picked up one time. The chain recombines TRBV7-3 with TRBJ1-1; D might be TRBD1 (5 bases). The V gene lost 2 bases and the J gene lost 0 bases, with 7 bases spanning the gap. The CDR3 covers 14 residues. Per the germline V gene, CDR1 is SGHTA and CDR2 is FQGTGA. Here the CDR3 reads CASSLQGMNTEAFF. As DNA, the CDR3 is TGTGCCAGCAGCTTACAGGGAATGAACACTGAAGCTTTCTTT.

This clone was detected once. The chain joins TRBV12-3 or TRBV12-4 to TRBJ2-1; 7 bases align to TRBD2. J lost 9 bases, V lost 3 bases, and 5 bases had no gene match. The CDR3 runs to 13 residues. The CDR3 here is CASSFGLDGEQFF. The CDR3, as DNA: TGTGCCAGCAGTTTCGGACTAGACGGTGAGCAGTTCTTC.

This clone came up once. V and J are TRBV4-1 and TRBJ1-2; 7 bases fit TRBD1. V lost 0 bases and J lost 5; bases outside the gene matches: 9. Germline CDR1 MGHRA, CDR2 YSYEKL. The CDR3 runs 16 residues. CDR3 nucleotides: TGCGCCAGCAGCCAAGATTGGGGACAGATTGCTTATGGCTACACCTTC. This codes for CASSQDWGQIAYGYTF.

This sequence joins TRBV24-1 and TRBJ1-2; D gene ambiguous. With 5 bases removed from V and 6 bases from J, the gap between germline ends came to 6 bases. CDR3 length: 11 amino acids. The V gene's germline CDR1 is KGHDR and CDR2 SFDVKD. CDR3 amino acids: CATSGGNGYTF. DNA of the CDR3: TGTGCCACCAGTGGAGGGAATGGCTACACCTTC.

This clone was counted once. The chain links TRBV4-1 to TRBJ2-3; 7 bases align to TRBD2. Germline V lookup: CDR1 MGHRA, CDR2 YSYEKL. The CDR3 runs to 18 residues. The J segment lost 0 bases and the V segment lost 2 bases, leaving 11 bases of the junction unmatched. CDR3 protein: CASSQSWGAGKSTDTQYF. In DNA form, the CDR3 reads TGCGCCAGCAGCCAAAGTTGGGGAGCGGGGAAGAGCACAGATACGCAGTATTTT.

V and J are TRBV27 and TRBJ1-2; D not certain. V was trimmed by 6 bases and J by 0 bases, leaving 8 bases between them. This CDR3 contains 13 residues. The V gene's germline CDR1 is MNHEY and CDR2 SMNVEV (reference sequence). CDR3 DNA sequence: TGTGCCAGCAGCTTTAGAGCTAACTATGGCTACACCTTC. Its protein product is CASSFRANYGYTF.

This chain connects TRBV2 to TRBJ2-7; no reliable D call. The V end was cut by 11 bases, the J end by 0 bases, with 14 bases between. Germline CDR1 is SNHLY and CDR2 is FYNNEI. The CDR3 contains 13 residues. Here the CDR3 DNA reads TGTGCCGGTGGAGCTGCCCTCTCCTACGAGCAGTACTTC. As protein: CAGGAALSYEQYF.

V usage is TRBV19 and J usage is TRBJ1-1; D gene unclear. Germline V gene data show CDR1 as LNHDA and CDR2 as SQIVND (reference sequence). Deletions cut 11 bases from V and 1 base from J, with 17 bases between. The CDR3 has 14 amino acids. The CDR3 DNA follows: TGTGCCTCTATTTCCAGGCCTGAGAACACTGAAGCTTTCTTT. It codes for CASISRPENTEAFF.

This clone was observed a handful of times. This chain uses TRBV7-9 with TRBJ1-5; D gene unclear. Germline lookup yields CDR1 SEHNR and CDR2 FQNEAQ (reference sequence). Trimming took off 5 bases at V and 5 bases at J, with 13 bases between the two ends. CDR3 length equals 14 residues. The CDR3 region is CASSRDYADQPQHF. CDR3 nucleotides: TGTGCCAGCAGCCGCGACTACGCGGATCAGCCCCAGCATTTT. Full variable domain (outside the CDR3, taken from reference TRBV7-9 and TRBJ1-5): DTGVSQNPRHKITKRGQNVTFRCDPISEHNRLYWYRQTLGQGPEFLTYFQNEAQLEKSRLLSDRFSAERPKGSFSTLEIQRTEQGDSAMYLCASSRDYADQPQHFGDGTRLSIL.

The V call is TRBV3-1 (or the pseudogene TRBV3-2), the J call TRBJ1-3; 9 positions match TRBD1. V trimming: 4 bases; J trimming: 5 bases; junction bases outside the gene matches: 3. Germline CDR1 and CDR2: LGHDT and YNNKEL (reference sequence). The CDR3 totals 14 residues. The CDR3 region has the DNA TGTGCCAGCAGCCGGGGGACAGGGCGAAACACCATATATTTT. Protein sequence: CASSRGTGRNTIYF.

The J gene is TRBJ1-6, the V gene TRBV27; unclear D gene. CDR1 and CDR2 from the germline V gene are MNHEY and SMNVEV (reference sequence). CDR3 length: 13 residues. The V end was cut by 5 bases, the J end by 10 bases, with 12 bases between. CDR3 DNA sequence: TGTGCCAGCAGTAAGGAGGTTTCGTCACCCCTCCACTTT. It codes for CASSKEVSSPLHF.